The 32 T cell receptor beta chains in this list originate from one sample, sequenced in a study of T cell responses to AZD1222 COVID-19 vaccine. Method: immunoSEQ multiplex PCR; TCRdb's copy keeps in-frame clones and lacks some. The sample gives under 75,000 clones, about 85% of which show up once; 20% is in the top ten. The sequences come from peripheral blood, collected on day 0 of AZD1222 vaccination. The receptors come from an adult in good health.

This chain uses TRBV6-6 with TRBJ1-1; 7 positions agree with TRBD1. CDR3 size: 13 residues. V shed 2 bases, J shed 4 bases, and the junction held 1 base outside the gene matches. Germline assignment: CDR1 MNHNY and CDR2 SVGAGI (reference sequence). The CDR3 sequence is CASSYDRATEAFF. As DNA, the CDR3 is TGTGCCAGCAGTTACGACAGGGCCACTGAAGCTTTCTTT.

This chain connects TRBV3-1 (or the pseudogene TRBV3-2) to TRBJ2-1; D gene ambiguous. V lost 0 bases and J 6 bases, leaving 6 bases between the germline ends. Germline V gene lookup returns CDR1 LGHDT and CDR2 YNNKEL (reference sequence). The CDR3 contains 13 residues. CDR3 protein: CASSQDSVNEQFF. DNA for the CDR3: TGTGCCAGCAGCCAAGATTCGGTCAATGAGCAGTTCTTC.

This clone was observed at least ten times. The gene calls are TRBV20-1 and TRBJ1-5, with D hard to call. The CDR3 loop spans 13 amino acids. The V end lost 3 bases, the J end lost 5 bases, and 11 bases lay between the germline ends. CDR1 is DFQATT and CDR2 is SNEGSKA in the germline V gene (reference sequence). Here the CDR3 reads CSASGSRDQPQHF. CDR3 sequence (DNA): TGCAGTGCTAGTGGATCGAGGGATCAGCCCCAGCATTTT.

The chain joins TRBV6-4 to TRBJ1-5; 9 bases are shared with TRBD1. With 11 bases clipped from V and 0 bases from J, the junction kept 8 bases outside the gene matches. The CDR3 spans 15 residues. Per the germline V gene, CDR1 is MRHNA and CDR2 is SNTAGT. CDR3 nucleotide sequence: TGTGCCCGCGAACAGGGGGCGGATAGCAATCAGCCCCAGCATTTT. Translation gives CAREQGADSNQPQHF.

This chain uses TRBV19 with TRBJ1-2; 8 bases fit TRBD1. Germline CDR1 and CDR2: LNHDA and SQIVND (reference sequence). The CDR3 loop spans 16 amino acids. Trimming removed 2 bases from V and 1 base from J; junction bases left unmatched: 6. CDR3 coding DNA: TGTGCCAGTAGTATACCAACAGGGGGTTTTAACTATGGCTACACCTTC. Encoded protein: CASSIPTGGFNYGYTF. Full variable domain (remainder filled in from reference TRBV19 and TRBJ1-2): DGGITQSPKYLFRKEGQNVTLSCEQNLNHDAMYWYRQDPGQGLRLIYYSQIVNDFQKGDIAEGYSVSREKKESFPLTVTSAQKNPTAFYLCASSIPTGGFNYGYTFGSGTRLTVV.

This clone was seen a single time. V usage is TRBV5-6 and J usage is TRBJ2-7; D is unresolved. V was trimmed by 6 bases and J by 4 bases, leaving 8 bases between them. Germline CDR1 SGHDT, CDR2 YYEEEE. CDR3 length: 11 residues. CDR3 DNA sequence: TGTGCCAGCACCAAATTATACGAGCAGTACTTC. Its translation is CASTKLYEQYF. The complete variable domain, with remaining parts taken from reference TRBV5-6 and TRBJ2-7, reads DAGVTQSPTHLIKTRGQQVTLRCSPKSGHDTVSWYQQALGQGPQFIFQYYEEEERQRGNFPDRFSGHQFPNYSSELNVNALLLGDSALYLCASTKLYEQYFGPGTRLTVT.

The rearrangement links TRBV3-1 (or the pseudogene TRBV3-2) to TRBJ1-5; 7 bases line up with TRBD1. Trimming removed 0 bases from V and 4 bases from J; junction bases left unmatched: 6. Germline V gene data show CDR1 as LGHDT and CDR2 as YNNKEL (reference sequence). The CDR3 consists of 16 residues. The CDR3 protein is CASSQDWDRRNQPQHF. The CDR3 nucleotides are TGTGCCAGCAGCCAAGATTGGGACAGACGGAATCAGCCCCAGCATTTT.

The V gene is TRBV15, the J gene TRBJ1-5; D is undetermined. V was clipped by 8 bases and J by 4 bases, with 15 bases between them. Germline CDR1 reads LNHNV; CDR2 reads YYDKDF (reference sequence). This CDR3 contains 14 residues. The DNA for the CDR3 is TGTGCCACCTCGGCTCGGGCAGATAATCAGCCCCAGCATTTT. This sequence encodes CATSARADNQPQHF.

This clone was seen just once. This chain uses TRBV7-8 with TRBJ2-3, with 11 nucleotides matching TRBD2. This CDR3 is built from 16 residues. Trimming removed 4 bases from V and 4 bases from J; junction bases left unmatched: 7. Looked up from germline, CDR1 is SGHVS and CDR2 is FQNEAQ. CDR3 loop: CASSSRLAGSADTQYF. CDR3 DNA: TGTGCCAGCAGCTCTCGACTAGCGGGGTCGGCAGATACGCAGTATTTT.

This chain links TRBV5-1 with TRBJ2-5; D possibly corresponds to TRBD1 (5 bases). The ends were cut back, 4 bases at V and 3 bases at J, with 16 bases in the middle. The CDR3 runs to 15 residues. In germline, CDR1 is SGHRS, CDR2 YFSETQ. DNA for the CDR3: TGCGCCAGCAGCCAGGGCCCTACTCTAGAAGAGACCCAGTACTTC. It translates to CASSQGPTLEETQYF.

This clone was detected a few times. CDR3 nucleotides: TGTGCCAGCAGCCAAGGACAGGGGGATAACGATTTCCTTTCACCCCTCCACTTT. Its protein is CASSQGQGDNDFLSPLHF. The genes are TRBV14 and TRBJ1-6, with 9 bases aligning to TRBD1. Germline loops: CDR1 SGHDN, CDR2 FVKESK. CDR3 length: 18 amino acids. V lost 1 base and J lost 9; bases outside the gene matches: 13.

The chain links TRBV6-4 to TRBJ1-6, with no clear D. This CDR3 region has 15 residues. With 6 bases removed from V and 3 bases from J, the gap between germline ends came to 12 bases. Per germline, CDR1 MRHNA and CDR2 SNTAGT. This CDR3 is CASSVNRDYNSPLHF. In DNA, the CDR3 is TGTGCCAGCAGCGTTAATCGGGACTATAATTCACCCCTCCACTTT.

The rearrangement joins TRBV3-1 (or the pseudogene TRBV3-2) to TRBJ1-2, with 11 bases lining up with TRBD1. Germline CDR1 is LGHDT and CDR2 is YNNKEL (reference sequence). V shed 2 bases, J shed 5 bases, and the junction held 7 bases outside the gene matches. The CDR3 runs 16 residues. The CDR3 spells CASSQWGQGDAYGYTF. The CDR3, as DNA: TGTGCCAGCAGCCAATGGGGACAGGGGGATGCGTATGGCTACACCTTC.

The V and J genes are TRBV18 and TRBJ2-7, with D hard to call. The length of the CDR3 is 12 residues. In germline, CDR1 is KGHSH, CDR2 LQKENI. Trimming pared 2 bases from V and 3 bases from J, leaving 5 bases between. In nucleotides, the CDR3 is TGTGCCAGCTCACCAACAATCTACGAGCAGTACTTC. Residues: CASSPTIYEQYF.

This chain uses TRBV21-1 with TRBJ1-2. TRBV21-1 is designated a pseudogene. The CDR3 is made up of 13 amino acids. CDR3 nucleotides: TGTGCCAGCAGAATTCAGAGCAGCTATGGCTACACCTTC. Its translation: CASRIQSSYGYTF.

The chain has TRBV7-9 and TRBJ1-4; D ambiguous. The CDR3 contains 14 residues. Trimming took off 3 bases at V and 7 bases at J, with 12 bases between the two ends. CDR1 is SEHNR, CDR2 FQNEAQ, per germline (reference sequence). DNA of the CDR3: TGTGCCAGCAGCTTCCCCTACCAAGGTGAAAAACTGTTTTTT. It is translated as CASSFPYQGEKLFF.

This clone was detected only a few times. This rearrangement joins TRBV5-4 to TRBJ2-4; 8 bases are shared with TRBD1. This CDR3 region has 14 residues. Germline lookup yields CDR1 SGHNT and CDR2 YYREEE (reference sequence). Losses at the gene ends were 0 bases for V and 4 bases for J; bases not matched to a gene: 0. The CDR3 bases are TGTGCCAGCAGCTTGGGACAGGGGAAAAACATTCAGTACTTC. It is translated as CASSLGQGKNIQYF.

This clone was seen a single time. CDR3 sequence: CASSLADNGYTF. CDR3 in DNA: TGTGCCAGCAGCTTAGCCGACAACGGCTACACCTTC. The chain links TRBV11-2 to TRBJ1-2; unclear D gene. V was clipped by 1 base and J by 8 bases, with 8 bases between them. The CDR3 is 12 amino acids. Germline V CDR1 and CDR2: SGHAT, FQNNGV.

This chain connects TRBV28 to TRBJ2-5; the D gene could be TRBD1 or TRBD2 (5 bases each). Trimming left V 4 bases short and J 3 bases short, with 12 bases between. This CDR3 is 14 amino acids long. The germline gives CDR1 MDHEN, CDR2 SYDVKM. In DNA, the CDR3 is TGTGCCAGCAGTTCCGGGACGGTCAAAGAGACCCAGTACTTC. Residues: CASSSGTVKETQYF.

The genes are TRBV21-1 and TRBJ2-1; TRBD2, as called in the table, went unchecked against the DNA. TRBV21-1 is a pseudogene. This CDR3 is 18 amino acids long. This CDR3 reads CASSKLLSGTNAHNEQFF. CDR3 DNA: TGTGCCAGCAGCAAACTTTTAAGCGGGACCAATGCTCACAATGAGCAGTTCTTC.

This chain uses TRBV27 with TRBJ2-1; D possibly corresponds to TRBD2 (5 bases). V lost 6 bases to trimming and J lost 4 bases, with 13 bases between them. The CDR3 covers 14 residues. Germline CDR1 reads MNHEY; CDR2 reads SMNVEV (reference sequence). This CDR3 is CASRQPGSYNEQFF. DNA for the CDR3: TGTGCCAGCAGGCAGCCGGGATCTTACAATGAGCAGTTCTTC.

CDR3 coding DNA: TGTGCCAGCAGTTATGGTCGGGGGCTGGGAGAGACCCAGTACTTC. It yields the protein CASSYGRGLGETQYF. J is TRBJ2-5 and V is TRBV6-5; D might be TRBD1 or TRBD2, each matching 6 bases. There are 15 residues in the CDR3. Looked up from germline, CDR1 is MNHEY and CDR2 is SVGAGI. The V gene lost 3 bases and the J gene lost 4 bases, with 15 bases spanning the gap.

This chain links TRBV7-9 with TRBJ2-7; 11 bases are a match to TRBD2. Germline assignment: CDR1 SEHNR and CDR2 FQNEAQ (reference sequence). The CDR3 is 17 amino acids. Losses at the gene ends were 3 bases for V and 3 bases for J; bases not matched to a gene: 10. This chain's CDR3 is CASSLRTSGRINYEQYF. CDR3 in DNA: TGTGCCAGCAGCTTGAGGACTAGCGGGCGGATAAACTACGAGCAGTACTTC.

The J gene is TRBJ2-7, the V gene TRBV19; the D gene is possibly TRBD2 (6 bases). The CDR3 extends over 14 amino acids. V was trimmed by 6 bases and J by 6 bases, leaving 18 bases between them. From germline, CDR1 is LNHDA and CDR2 SQIVND (reference sequence). The CDR3 nucleotides read TGTGCCAGTAGACCGGTGGGAGCGCGGGGCGAGCAGTACTTC. Translated: CASRPVGARGEQYF. The full variable domain, with the rest looked up from reference TRBV19 and TRBJ2-7, is DGGITQSPKYLFRKEGQNVTLSCEQNLNHDAMYWYRQDPGQGLRLIYYSQIVNDFQKGDIAEGYSVSREKKESFPLTVTSAQKNPTAFYLCASRPVGARGEQYFGPGTRLTVT.

This chain joins TRBV2 and TRBJ1-5, with D perhaps TRBD1 (5 bases). CDR1 is SNHLY and CDR2 is FYNNEI in the germline V gene. The germline V and J ends were trimmed by 7 bases and 3 bases, with 13 bases remaining between them. The CDR3 is 14 amino acids. The DNA for the CDR3 is TGTGCCAGCAATGGTGGAGGGGACAATCAGCCCCAGCATTTT. It codes for CASNGGGDNQPQHF.

The CDR3 reads CASSLRDRGHGYTF. The CDR3 DNA reads TGTGCCAGCAGCTTGCGGGACAGGGGCCATGGCTACACCTTC. V is TRBV5-6 and J is TRBJ1-2; 10 bases agree with TRBD1. J gave up 6 bases and V 1 base, and 3 bases lay outside the gene matches. Germline lookup yields CDR1 SGHDT and CDR2 YYEEEE. The CDR3 loop spans 14 amino acids.

The V and J genes are TRBV5-4 and TRBJ1-1, with D possibly being TRBD1 (5 bases). CDR1 and CDR2 (germline): SGHNT, YYREEE (reference sequence). The CDR3 is made up of 14 amino acids. V shed 1 base and J shed 2 bases, with 9 bases lying between them. Here the CDR3 DNA reads TGTGCCAGCAGCTTGACGGGGGTAAACACTGAAGCTTTCTTT. Its protein product is CASSLTGVNTEAFF.

V gene TRBV19 combines with J gene TRBJ2-7; no clear D. V gave up 3 bases and J gave up 5 bases, with 5 bases separating them. Germline V gives CDR1 LNHDA, CDR2 SQIVND (reference sequence). This CDR3 contains 11 residues. In nucleotides, the CDR3 is TGTGCCAGTAGTATGGCGGACGAGCAGTACTTC. Its protein product is CASSMADEQYF.

The genes are TRBV6-5 and TRBJ1-5; D may be TRBD1 (5 bases). This CDR3 region has 16 residues. CDR1 is MNHEY and CDR2 is SVGAGI in the germline V gene. The V gene lost 0 bases and the J gene lost 6 bases, with 15 bases spanning the gap. The CDR3 spells CASSYSRAGGGQPQHF. Written as DNA, the CDR3 is TGTGCCAGCAGTTACTCCAGGGCAGGCGGGGGTCAGCCCCAGCATTTT.

This clone occurred once. The chain links TRBV7-2 to TRBJ2-1, with 11 bases fitting TRBD2. V lost 4 bases, J lost 6 bases, and 5 bases stayed unmatched. Germline CDR1 SGHTA, CDR2 FQGNSA. CDR3 length: 15 amino acids. This CDR3 reads CASSSGTSGPNEQFF. CDR3 in DNA: TGTGCCAGCAGCTCCGGGACTAGCGGCCCCAATGAGCAGTTCTTC.

The chain has TRBV5-1 and TRBJ1-6; TRBD1 matches at 7 bases. J gave up 10 bases and V 4 bases, and 8 bases lay outside the gene matches. Per germline, CDR1 SGHRS and CDR2 YFSETQ. The CDR3 length is 14 residues. CDR3 protein: CASSPADRTSPLHF. CDR3 DNA sequence: TGCGCCAGCAGCCCTGCGGACAGGACATCACCCCTCCACTTT.

V gene TRBV25-1 combines with J gene TRBJ1-6; D gene uncertain. This CDR3 is 14 amino acids long. The ends were cut back, 6 bases at V and 5 bases at J, with 11 bases in the middle. Germline CDR1 is MGHDK and CDR2 is SYGVNS. CDR3 in DNA: TGTGCCAGCAGGATTGGTAGCAATAATTCACCCCTCCACTTT. This encodes CASRIGSNNSPLHF. Using reference TRBV25-1 and TRBJ1-6 for the parts outside the CDR3, the full variable domain is EADIYQTPRYLVIGTGKKITLECSQTMGHDKMYWYQQDPGMELHLIHYSYGVNSTEKGDLSSESTVSRIRTEHFPLTLESARPSHTSQYLCASRIGSNNSPLHFGNGTRLTVT.